Many counts were recorded for the clone carrying this T cell receptor (beta chain). Its antigen is currently unknown. The data originate from a study of T cells in Graves' hyperthyroidism and ophthalmopathy. Study-wide points: Most expanded thyroid clonotypes above 0.001 also appeared in blood.

TCR beta CDR3 region amplification was performed from RNA transcripts. HTBI primers were used for first-round RT-PCR of the TCR CDR3. One entry per CDR3 protein, called by TCRdb with MiXCR from the multiplex PCR reads. This sample has about 290,000 distinct CDR3 sequences, with over 12% found just once. Germline V lookup: CDR1 SSHAT, CDR2 FNYEAQ (reference sequence). V shed 11 bases and J 0 bases; nucleotides not matched to a gene: 0. CDR3 length equals 12 residues. Diagnoses were made from clinical symptoms, serum measures (thyroxine and TRAb), thyroid ultrasound and orbital computed tomography. The PBMCs studied were ones that came from around 10 ml fresh peripheral blood.

This receptor was identified in a woman aged 45-65 years with Graves' hyperthyroidism that later progressed to Graves' ophthalmopathy. The sequencing input was blood. V usage is TRBV7-7 and J usage is TRBJ2-7; TRBD2 aligns across 11 bases. This CDR3 is CAGTSGSYEQYF. The DNA of the CDR3 is TGTGCCGGGACTAGCGGCTCCTACGAGCAGTACTTC.